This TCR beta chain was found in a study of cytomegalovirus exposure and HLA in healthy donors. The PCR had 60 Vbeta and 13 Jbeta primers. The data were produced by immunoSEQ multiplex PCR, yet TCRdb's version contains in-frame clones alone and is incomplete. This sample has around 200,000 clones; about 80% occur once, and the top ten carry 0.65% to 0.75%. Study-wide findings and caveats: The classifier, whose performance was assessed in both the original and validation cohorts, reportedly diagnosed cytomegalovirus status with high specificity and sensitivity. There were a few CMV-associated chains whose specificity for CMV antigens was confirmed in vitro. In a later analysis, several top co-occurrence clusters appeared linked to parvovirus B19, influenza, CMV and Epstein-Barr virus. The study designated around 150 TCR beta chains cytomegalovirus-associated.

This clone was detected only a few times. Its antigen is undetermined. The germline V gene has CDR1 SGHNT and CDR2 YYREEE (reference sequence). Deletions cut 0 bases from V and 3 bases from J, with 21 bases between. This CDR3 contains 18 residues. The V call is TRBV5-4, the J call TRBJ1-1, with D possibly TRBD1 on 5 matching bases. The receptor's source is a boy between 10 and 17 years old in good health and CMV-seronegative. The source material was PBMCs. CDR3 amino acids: CASSLGFRVGSRDTEAFF. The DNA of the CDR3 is TGTGCCAGCAGCTTGGGTTTCAGGGTAGGTAGTCGGGACACTGAAGCTTTCTTT.